The rows below give T cell receptor beta chains drawn from one sample of a study of CD8+ T cells in alopecia areata. Repertoires were generated with immunoSEQ multiplex PCR, while TCRdb's copy carries only in-frame clones and drops some. The data contain 110,000 or so clones, 55% to 80% of them singletons. The sample comprised CD4+ T cells sorted from blood. These receptors were taken from a human donor in good health. Both conserved end residues are part of each CDR3. D genes are given only for firm matches. Clone size appears in some rows only: once, few, many, or a class for an expanded clone.

d_gene	v_gene	abundance	len	j_gene	CDR3nt	CDR3aa
NA	TRBV21-1	NA	8	TRBJ1-4	TGTGCCAGCAGCGGGGCTTTTTTT	CASSGAFF
NA	TRBV5-1	NA	14	TRBJ1-2	TGCGCCAGCAGCAATCCGGACAGCAGCTATGGCTACACCTTC	CASSNPDSSYGYTF
NA	TRBV5-4	few	16	TRBJ1-3	TGTGCCAGCAGCTTGTGGGGACTGCGAGAGGGAAACACCATATATTTT	CASSLWGLREGNTIYF
NA	TRBV7-9	NA	16	TRBJ1-1	TGTGCCAGCAGCCCCTGGATGGGGGTGGGAAACACTGAAGCTTTCTTT	CASSPWMGVGNTEAFF
TRBD2	TRBV4-2	NA	14	TRBJ2-7	TGTGCCAGCAGCTTAGGACTAGCGGGGGACGAGCAGTACTTC	CASSLGLAGDEQYF
NA	TRBV2	NA	18	TRBJ2-7	TGTGCCAGCAAGGGAAGGAGCGGCGGAGGCAGAGCGGTCTACGAGCAGTACTTC	CASKGRSGGGRAVYEQYF
NA	TRBV30	NA	12	TRBJ2-3	TGTGCCTGGACGGTTCGGTCAGATACGCAGTATTTT	CAWTVRSDTQYF
NA	TRBV30	NA	13	TRBJ1-1	TGTGCCTGGAGTGTACGGGGGAACACTGAAGCTTTCTTT	CAWSVRGNTEAFF
TRBD1	TRBV5-4	NA	15	TRBJ2-7	TGTGCCAGCAGCTTGCCGGGACAGCGAGCCTACGAGCAGTACTTC	CASSLPGQRAYEQYF
NA	TRBV2	NA	14	TRBJ2-7	TGTGCCACCTCCGGTATCCGAGGCTCCTACGAGCAGTACTTC	CATSGIRGSYEQYF
TRBD1	TRBV6-5	NA	14	TRBJ2-7	TGTGCCAGCAGTTATCGGACAGGGCAACACGAGCAGTACTTC	CASSYRTGQHEQYF
TRBD1	TRBV7-9	NA	12	TRBJ1-1	TGTGCCAGCAGCGCAACAGGGGCTCGAGCTTTCTTT	CASSATGARAFF
TRBD1	TRBV6-1	NA	14	TRBJ1-1	TGTGCCAGCAGCCCTGACAGGGCGAACACTGAAGCTTTCTTT	CASSPDRANTEAFF
NA	TRBV5-1	NA	14	TRBJ2-5	TGCGCCAGCAGCTTGTTAGGGACGCAAGAGACCCAGTACTTC	CASSLLGTQETQYF
NA	TRBV29-1	few	12	TRBJ2-3	TGCAGCGTTGCGATTGTCACAGATACGCAGTATTTT	CSVAIVTDTQYF
TRBD2	TRBV30	NA	15	TRBJ2-3	TGTGCCTGGAGTCTAGCGGGGGCCCTTACAGATACGCAGTATTTT	CAWSLAGALTDTQYF
NA	TRBV30	NA	15	TRBJ1-3	TGTGCCTGGATCGTTTCGAGGTACTCTGGAAACACCATATATTTT	CAWIVSRYSGNTIYF
TRBD2	TRBV11-2	NA	16	TRBJ2-3	TGTGCCAGCAGCTTAGAGGGTCGCGGGGGGACAGATACGCAGTATTTT	CASSLEGRGGTDTQYF
TRBD1	TRBV25-1	NA	17	TRBJ2-6	TGTGCCAGCAGTGCGCCAGGGGGTCGTTATGGGGCCAACGTCCTGACTTTC	CASSAPGGRYGANVLTF
NA	TRBV5-1	NA	12	TRBJ2-2	TGCGCCAGCAGCTCGAACACCGGGGAGCTGTTTTTT	CASSSNTGELFF
TRBD1	TRBV30	NA	15	TRBJ2-5	TGTGCCTGGAGTGAAATAGCAGGGGGCCGAGAGACCCAGTACTTC	CAWSEIAGGRETQYF
TRBD1	TRBV23-1	NA	17	TRBJ2-2	TGCGCCAGCAGTCGGGATGGAGGAGCAGGGGGCATCGGGGAGCTGTTTTTT	CASSRDGGAGGIGELFF
TRBD1	TRBV25-1	NA	15	TRBJ2-5	TGTGCCAGCAGTGATTCCCGACAGGGTGTGGAGACCCAGTACTTC	CASSDSRQGVETQYF
NA	TRBV11-2	NA	15	TRBJ1-6	TGTGCCAGCAGCTTATTGTCAGGGCCTAATTCACCCCTCCACTTT	CASSLLSGPNSPLHF
NA	TRBV27	NA	15	TRBJ1-5	TGTGCCAGCAGTTTAAAACCGAGAGGCAATCAGCCCCAGCATTTT	CASSLKPRGNQPQHF
NA	TRBV19	NA	15	TRBJ2-1	TGTGCCAGTAGTATTCGGCCCCTGGAGGGGAATGAGCAGTTCTTC	CASSIRPLEGNEQFF